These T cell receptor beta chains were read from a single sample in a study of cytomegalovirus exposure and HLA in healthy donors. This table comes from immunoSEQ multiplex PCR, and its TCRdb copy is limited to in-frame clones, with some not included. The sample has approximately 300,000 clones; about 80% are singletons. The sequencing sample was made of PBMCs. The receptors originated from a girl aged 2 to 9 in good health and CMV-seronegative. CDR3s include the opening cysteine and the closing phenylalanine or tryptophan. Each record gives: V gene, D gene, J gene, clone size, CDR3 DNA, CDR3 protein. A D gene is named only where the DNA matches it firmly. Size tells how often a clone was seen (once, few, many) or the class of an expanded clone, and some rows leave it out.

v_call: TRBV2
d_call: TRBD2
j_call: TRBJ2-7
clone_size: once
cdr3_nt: TGTGCCAGCATACATTCCGGGACTAGCGGCTACGAGCAGTACTTC
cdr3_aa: CASIHSGTSGYEQYF

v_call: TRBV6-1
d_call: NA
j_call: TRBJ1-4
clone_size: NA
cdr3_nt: TGTGCCAGCAGTGAAGGAAGACAGGTCCTTTGGGAAAAACTGTTTTTT
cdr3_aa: CASSEGRQVLWEKLFF

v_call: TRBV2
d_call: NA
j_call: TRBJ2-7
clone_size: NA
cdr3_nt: TGTGCCACCCGTCGGGTGTTTAACTACGAGCAGTACTTC
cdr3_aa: CATRRVFNYEQYF

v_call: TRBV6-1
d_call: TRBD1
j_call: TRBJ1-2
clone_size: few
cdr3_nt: TGTGCCAGCACCAAGGGGGCTCACTATGGCTACACCTTC
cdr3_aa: CASTKGAHYGYTF

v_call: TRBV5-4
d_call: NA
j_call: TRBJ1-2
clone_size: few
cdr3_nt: TGTGCCAGCAGCTTCGGGGGGGCGCTATATGGCTACACCTTC
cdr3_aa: CASSFGGALYGYTF

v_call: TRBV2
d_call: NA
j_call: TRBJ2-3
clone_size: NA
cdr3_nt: TGTGCCAGCAGTGAACAGAGGGGGGATACGCAGTATTTT
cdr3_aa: CASSEQRGDTQYF

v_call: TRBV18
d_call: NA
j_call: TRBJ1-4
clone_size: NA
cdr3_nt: TGTGCCAGCTCACCAGCCTCGGGGGGTACTAATGAAAAACTGTTTTTT
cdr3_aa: CASSPASGGTNEKLFF

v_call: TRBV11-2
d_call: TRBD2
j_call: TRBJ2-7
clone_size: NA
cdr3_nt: TGTGCCAGCAGTGAGCGGGAGAGGTACGAGCAGTACTTC
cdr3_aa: CASSERERYEQYF

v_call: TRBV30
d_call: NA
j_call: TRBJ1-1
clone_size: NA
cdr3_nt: TGTGCCTGGAGGGCAGGGAACACTGAAGCTTTCTTT
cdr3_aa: CAWRAGNTEAFF

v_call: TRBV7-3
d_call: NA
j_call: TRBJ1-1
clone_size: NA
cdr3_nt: TGTGCCAGCAGCCCGGATAGGGGCAACACTGAAGCTTTCTTT
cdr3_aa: CASSPDRGNTEAFF

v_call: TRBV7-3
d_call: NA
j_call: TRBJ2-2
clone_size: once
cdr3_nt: TGTGCCAGCAGCTTATCCCGTTGGAGGGAAAGGACCGGGGAGCTGTTTTTT
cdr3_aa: CASSLSRWRERTGELFF

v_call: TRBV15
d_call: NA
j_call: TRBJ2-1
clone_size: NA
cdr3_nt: TGTGCCACCAGCCTGAGGGTGAGAGGCAATGAGCAGTTCTTC
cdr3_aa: CATSLRVRGNEQFF

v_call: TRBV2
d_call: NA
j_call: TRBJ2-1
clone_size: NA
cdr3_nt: TGTGCCACTTCGACCGGCGGAGCTCAGTTCTTC
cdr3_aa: CATSTGGAQFF

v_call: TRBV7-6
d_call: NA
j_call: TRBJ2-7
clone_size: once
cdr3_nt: TGTGCCAGCAGCTTAAACCCGAACTACAACGAGCAGTACTTC
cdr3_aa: CASSLNPNYNEQYF

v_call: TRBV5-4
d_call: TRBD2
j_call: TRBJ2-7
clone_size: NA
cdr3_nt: TGTGCCAGCAGTAGTCCGGGGGAGGAAGCGGGAGTAATCTACGAGCAGTACTTC
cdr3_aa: CASSSPGEEAGVIYEQYF

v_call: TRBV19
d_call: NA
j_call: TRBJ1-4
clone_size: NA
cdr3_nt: TGTGCCAGTATGCAGGGAAATGAAAAACTGTTTTTT
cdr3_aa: CASMQGNEKLFF

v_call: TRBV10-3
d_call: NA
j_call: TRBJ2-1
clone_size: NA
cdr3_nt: TGTGCCATCAAGGGAAGGGCTAGCGTTCCGCCCGAAAATAAGTACAATGAGCAGTTCTTC
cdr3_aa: CAIKGRASVPPENKYNEQFF

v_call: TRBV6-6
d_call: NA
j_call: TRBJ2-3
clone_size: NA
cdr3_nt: TGTGCCAGCAGTTATCGGGGGTCAGATACGCAGTATTTT
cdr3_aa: CASSYRGSDTQYF

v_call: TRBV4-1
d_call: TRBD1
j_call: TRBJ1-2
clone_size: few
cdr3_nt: TGCGCCAGCAGCCAAGTAGGACAGGGGTATGGCTACACCTTC
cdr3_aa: CASSQVGQGYGYTF

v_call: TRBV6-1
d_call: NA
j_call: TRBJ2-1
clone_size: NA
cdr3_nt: TGTGCCAGCAGTGAGACAGGCAGGGTTTACAATGAGCAGTTCTTC
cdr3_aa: CASSETGRVYNEQFF

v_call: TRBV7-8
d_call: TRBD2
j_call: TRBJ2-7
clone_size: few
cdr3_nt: TGTGCCAGCAGTCTCCGGGGGGGGAGCTCCTACGAGCAGTACTTC
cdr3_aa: CASSLRGGSSYEQYF

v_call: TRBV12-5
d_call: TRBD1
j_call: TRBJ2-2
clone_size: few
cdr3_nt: TGTGCTAGTGGTTGGGGACAGGGGAGCACCGGGGAGCTGTTTTTT
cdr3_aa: CASGWGQGSTGELFF

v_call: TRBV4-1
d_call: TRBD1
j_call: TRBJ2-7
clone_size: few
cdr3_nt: TGCGCCAGCAGCCAACCGGGACAGGGGAGCTACGAGCAGTACTTC
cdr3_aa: CASSQPGQGSYEQYF

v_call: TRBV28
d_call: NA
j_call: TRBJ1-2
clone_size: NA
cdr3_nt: TGTGCCAGCTGGGGCGGGAGGATCCTTAACTATGGCTACACCTTC
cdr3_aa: CASWGGRILNYGYTF

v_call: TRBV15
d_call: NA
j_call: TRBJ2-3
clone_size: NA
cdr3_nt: TGTGCCACCAGCAGAGTGCAGGGCGACTGGACGCAGTATTTT
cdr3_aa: CATSRVQGDWTQYF

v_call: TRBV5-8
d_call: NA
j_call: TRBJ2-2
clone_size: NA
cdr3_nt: TGTGCCAGCAGCGGTGGGGCGCGGTCCACCGGGGAGCTGTTTTTT
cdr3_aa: CASSGGARSTGELFF

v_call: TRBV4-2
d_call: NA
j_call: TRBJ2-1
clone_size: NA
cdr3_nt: TGTGCCAGCAGCCACGACTGGAGCTCCTACAATGAGCAGTTCTTC
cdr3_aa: CASSHDWSSYNEQFF

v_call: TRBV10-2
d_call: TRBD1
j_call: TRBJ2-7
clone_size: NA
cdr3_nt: TGCGCCAGCAGTGGGTCGGGACAGAGATTCTACGAGCAGTACTTC
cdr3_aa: CASSGSGQRFYEQYF

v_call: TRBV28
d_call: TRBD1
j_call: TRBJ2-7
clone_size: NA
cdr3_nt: TGTGCCAGCAGACCTGGACAGGGGTTACACGAGCAGTACTTC
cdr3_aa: CASRPGQGLHEQYF

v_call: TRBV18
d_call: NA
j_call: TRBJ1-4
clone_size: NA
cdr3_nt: TGTGCCAGCTCACCGCAGGGGTTGGATGAAAAACTGTTTTTT
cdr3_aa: CASSPQGLDEKLFF

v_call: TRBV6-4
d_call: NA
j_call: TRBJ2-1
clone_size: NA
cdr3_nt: TGTGCCAGCAGTGACGGAGGCAATGAGCAGTTCTTC
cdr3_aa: CASSDGGNEQFF

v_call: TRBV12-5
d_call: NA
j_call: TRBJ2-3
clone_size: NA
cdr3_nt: TGTGCTAGTGGTTTGGAACGATCACTTAGCACAGATACGCAGTATTTT
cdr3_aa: CASGLERSLSTDTQYF

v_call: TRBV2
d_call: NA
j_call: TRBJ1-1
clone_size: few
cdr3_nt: TGTGCCAGCACCGAAGGAGGACAGTTAAGTTTCTTT
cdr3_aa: CASTEGGQLSFF

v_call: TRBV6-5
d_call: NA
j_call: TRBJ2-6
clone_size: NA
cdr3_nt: TGTGCCAGCAGTAGTAGCGGACCTGGGGCCAACGTCCTGACTTTC
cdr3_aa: CASSSSGPGANVLTF

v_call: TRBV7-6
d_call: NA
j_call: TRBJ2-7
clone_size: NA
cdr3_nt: TGTGCCAGCACCCCTTTGGACAAGACTTACGAGCAGTACTTC
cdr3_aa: CASTPLDKTYEQYF

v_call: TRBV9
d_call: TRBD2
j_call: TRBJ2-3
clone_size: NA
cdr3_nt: TGTGCCAGCAGCGTAGAGGGCGGACTAGCCCAAGCCTCAGATACGCAGTATTTT
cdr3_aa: CASSVEGGLAQASDTQYF

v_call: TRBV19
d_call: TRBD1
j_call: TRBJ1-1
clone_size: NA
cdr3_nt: TGTGCCAGTAGCCTTGACAGGGGGCCGGACGCTTTCTTT
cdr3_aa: CASSLDRGPDAFF

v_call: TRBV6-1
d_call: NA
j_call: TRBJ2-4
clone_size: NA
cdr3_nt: TGTGCCAGCAGTGTCCGCCTTCGGGACATTCAGTACTTC
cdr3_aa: CASSVRLRDIQYF

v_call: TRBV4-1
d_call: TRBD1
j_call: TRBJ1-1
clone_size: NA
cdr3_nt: TGCGCCAGCAGCCAATGGGACAGGGGATCCGCTGAAGCTTTCTTT
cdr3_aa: CASSQWDRGSAEAFF

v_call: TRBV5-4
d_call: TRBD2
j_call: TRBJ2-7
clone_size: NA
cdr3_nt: TGTGCCAGCAGCTTGGTGGGCGGCGGGAGTGCGTACGAGCAGTACTTC
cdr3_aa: CASSLVGGGSAYEQYF

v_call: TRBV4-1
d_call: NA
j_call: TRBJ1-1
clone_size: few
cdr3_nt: TGCGCCAGCAGCCCCCTCCCTTTGAGGAACACTGAAGCTTTCTTT
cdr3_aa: CASSPLPLRNTEAFF

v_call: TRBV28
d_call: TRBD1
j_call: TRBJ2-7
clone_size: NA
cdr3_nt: TGTGCCAGCAGTACGGGACAGGGTTTATACGAGCAGTACTTC
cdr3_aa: CASSTGQGLYEQYF

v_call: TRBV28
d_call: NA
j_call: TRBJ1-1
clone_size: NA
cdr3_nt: TGTGCCAATAGTCAGGCGGGGGGCGCCACTGAAGCTTTCTTT
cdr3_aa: CANSQAGGATEAFF

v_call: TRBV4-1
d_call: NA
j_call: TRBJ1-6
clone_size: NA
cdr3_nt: TGCGCCAGCAGCCTGAGGGCCGCGGGAGACGATAATTCACCCCTCCACTTT
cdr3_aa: CASSLRAAGDDNSPLHF